This T cell receptor (beta chain) was captured by sequencing in a study of T cells after yellow fever vaccination. This clonotype appeared many times. The antigen is not known. V lost 5 bases and J 0 bases, leaving 11 bases between the germline ends. This CDR3 has 15 residues. Germline CDR1 reads SGHTA; CDR2 reads FQGNSA. The study's findings and limits: Repertoires sorted by FACS could include abundant clonotypes that are contaminants from the bulk population. Most primary-vaccination clones recurred post-booster (roughly 96% CD4, about 87% CD8).

TCRdb used MiXCR to reprocess the 5' RACE reads, holding one entry per CDR3 protein. The table has 110,000 to 150,000 distinct CDR3 sequences, approximately 6.6% seen once. The clonotype comes from a man aged 25 to 45 who received the YFV17D yellow fever vaccine. This chain joins TRBV7-2 and TRBJ1-5; D gene ambiguous. The sample was CD4+ T cells sorted from PBMCs, taken 10 days after the yellow fever booster vaccination. CDR3 sequence: CASSPIWGSNQPQHF. The CDR3 nucleotides read TGTGCCAGCAGCCCTATTTGGGGTAGCAATCAGCCCCAGCATTTT.